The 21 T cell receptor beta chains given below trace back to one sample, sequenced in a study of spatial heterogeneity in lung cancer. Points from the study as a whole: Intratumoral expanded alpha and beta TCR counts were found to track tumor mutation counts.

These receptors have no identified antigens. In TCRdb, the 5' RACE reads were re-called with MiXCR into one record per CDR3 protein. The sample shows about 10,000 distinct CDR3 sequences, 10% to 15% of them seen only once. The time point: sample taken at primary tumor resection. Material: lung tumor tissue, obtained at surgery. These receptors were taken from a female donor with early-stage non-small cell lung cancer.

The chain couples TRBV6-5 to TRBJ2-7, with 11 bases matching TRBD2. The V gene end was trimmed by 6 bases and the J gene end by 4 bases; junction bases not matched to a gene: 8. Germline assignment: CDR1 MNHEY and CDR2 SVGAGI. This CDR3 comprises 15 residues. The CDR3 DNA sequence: TGTGCCAGCAGACCTAGCGGGAGGTGGTTGTACGAGCAGTACTTC. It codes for CASRPSGRWLYEQYF.

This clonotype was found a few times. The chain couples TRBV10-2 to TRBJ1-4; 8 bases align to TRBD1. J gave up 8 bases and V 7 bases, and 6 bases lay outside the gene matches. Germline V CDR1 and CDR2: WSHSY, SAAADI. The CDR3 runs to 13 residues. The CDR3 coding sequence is TGCGCCAGCACCGGACAGGGTGGGGAAAAACTGTTTTTT. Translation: CASTGQGGEKLFF.

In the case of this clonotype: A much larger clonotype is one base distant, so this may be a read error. The CDR3 loop is CAGSPLIGSGQPQHF. CDR3 bases: TGTGCCGGCAGCCCGCTAATCGGGAGTGGTCAGCCCCAGCATTTT. V gene TRBV7-2 combines with J gene TRBJ1-5; D is undetermined. This CDR3 comprises 15 residues. CDR1 and CDR2 from the germline V gene are SGHTA and FQGNSA.

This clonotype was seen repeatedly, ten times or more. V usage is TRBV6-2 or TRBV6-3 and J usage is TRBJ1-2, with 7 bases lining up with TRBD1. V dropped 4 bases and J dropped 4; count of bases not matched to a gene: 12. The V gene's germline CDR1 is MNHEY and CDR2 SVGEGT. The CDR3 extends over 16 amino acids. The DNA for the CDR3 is TGTGCCAGCAGTTTGGGATCCGGGACAGTAGTCTATGGCTACACCTTC. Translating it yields CASSLGSGTVVYGYTF.

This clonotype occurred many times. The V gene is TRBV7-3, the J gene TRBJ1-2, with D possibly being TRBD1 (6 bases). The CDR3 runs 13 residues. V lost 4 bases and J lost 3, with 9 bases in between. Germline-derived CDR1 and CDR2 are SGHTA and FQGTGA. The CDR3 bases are TGTGCCAGCAGCTCGACAGGAGACTATGGCTACACCTTC. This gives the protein CASSSTGDYGYTF. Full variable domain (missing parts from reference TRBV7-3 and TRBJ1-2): GAGVSQTPSNKVTEKGKYVELRCDPISGHTALYWYRQSLGQGPEFLIYFQGTGAADDSGLPNDRFFAVRPEGSVSTLKIQRTERGDSAVYLCASSSTGDYGYTFGSGTRLTVV.

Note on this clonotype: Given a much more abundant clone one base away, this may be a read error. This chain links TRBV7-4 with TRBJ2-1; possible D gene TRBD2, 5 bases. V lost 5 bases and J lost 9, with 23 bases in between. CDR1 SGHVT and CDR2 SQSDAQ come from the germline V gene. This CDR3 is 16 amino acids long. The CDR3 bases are TGTGCCAGCAGCGAGAATCTAAGCGAGAGGCGGGTTGAGCAGTTCTTC. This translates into CASSENLSERRVEQFF.

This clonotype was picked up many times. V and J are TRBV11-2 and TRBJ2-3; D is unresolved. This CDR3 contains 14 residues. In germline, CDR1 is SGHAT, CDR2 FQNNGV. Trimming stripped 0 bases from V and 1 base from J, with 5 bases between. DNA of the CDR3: TGTGCCAGCAGCTTAGACGGTGGCACAGATACGCAGTATTTT. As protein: CASSLDGGTDTQYF.

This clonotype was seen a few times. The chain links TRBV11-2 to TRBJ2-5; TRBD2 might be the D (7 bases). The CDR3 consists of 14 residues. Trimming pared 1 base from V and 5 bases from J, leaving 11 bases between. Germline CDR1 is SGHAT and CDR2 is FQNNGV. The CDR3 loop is CASSLAGGSETQYF. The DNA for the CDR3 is TGTGCCAGCAGCTTAGCGGGGGGCTCGGAGACCCAGTACTTC. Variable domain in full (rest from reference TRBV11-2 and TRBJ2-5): EAGVAQSPRYKIIEKRQSVAFWCNPISGHATLYWYQQILGQGPKLLIQFQNNGVVDDSQLPKDRFSAERLKGVDSTLKIQPAKLEDSAVYLCASSLAGGSETQYFGPGTRLLVL.

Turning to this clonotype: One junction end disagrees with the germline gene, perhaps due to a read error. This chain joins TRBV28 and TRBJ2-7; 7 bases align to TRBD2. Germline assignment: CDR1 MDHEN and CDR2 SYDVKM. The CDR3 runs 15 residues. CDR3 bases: TGTGCCAGCAGTTTGGGGGGGACCTGGGACTACAAGCAGTACTTC. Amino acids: CASSLGGTWDYKQYF.

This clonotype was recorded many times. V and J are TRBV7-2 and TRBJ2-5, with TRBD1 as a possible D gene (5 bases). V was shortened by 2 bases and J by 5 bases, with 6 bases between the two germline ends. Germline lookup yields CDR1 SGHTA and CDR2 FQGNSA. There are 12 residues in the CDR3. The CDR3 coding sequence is TGTGCCAGCAGCTTAAACAGGGAGACCCAGTACTTC. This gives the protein CASSLNRETQYF.

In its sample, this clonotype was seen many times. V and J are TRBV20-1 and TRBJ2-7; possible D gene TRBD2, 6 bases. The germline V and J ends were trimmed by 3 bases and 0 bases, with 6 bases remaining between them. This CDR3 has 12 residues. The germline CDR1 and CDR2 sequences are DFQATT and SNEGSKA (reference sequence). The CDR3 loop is CSASGGSYEQYF. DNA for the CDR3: TGCAGTGCTAGCGGGGGCTCCTACGAGCAGTACTTC.

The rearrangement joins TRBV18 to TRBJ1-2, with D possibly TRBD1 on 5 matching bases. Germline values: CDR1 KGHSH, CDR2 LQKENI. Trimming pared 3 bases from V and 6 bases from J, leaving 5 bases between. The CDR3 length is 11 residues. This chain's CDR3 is CASSPGDGYTF. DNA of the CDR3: TGTGCCAGCTCACCGGGGGATGGCTACACCTTC.

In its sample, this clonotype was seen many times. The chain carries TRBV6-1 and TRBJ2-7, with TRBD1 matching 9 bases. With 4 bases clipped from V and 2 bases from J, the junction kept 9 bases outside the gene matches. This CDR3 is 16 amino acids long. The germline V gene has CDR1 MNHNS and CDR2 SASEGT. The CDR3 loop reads CASSAWGTGSAYEQYF. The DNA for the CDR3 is TGTGCCAGCAGTGCTTGGGGGACAGGGAGCGCCTACGAGCAGTACTTC.

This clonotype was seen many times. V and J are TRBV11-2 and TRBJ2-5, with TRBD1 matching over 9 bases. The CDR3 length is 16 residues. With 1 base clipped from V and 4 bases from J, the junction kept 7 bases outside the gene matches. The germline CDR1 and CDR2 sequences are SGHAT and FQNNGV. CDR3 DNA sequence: TGTGCCAGCAGCTTAGGACTGACAGGGGGACTAGAGACCCAGTACTTC. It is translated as CASSLGLTGGLETQYF. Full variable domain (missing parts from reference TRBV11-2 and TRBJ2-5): EAGVAQSPRYKIIEKRQSVAFWCNPISGHATLYWYQQILGQGPKLLIQFQNNGVVDDSQLPKDRFSAERLKGVDSTLKIQPAKLEDSAVYLCASSLGLTGGLETQYFGPGTRLLVL.

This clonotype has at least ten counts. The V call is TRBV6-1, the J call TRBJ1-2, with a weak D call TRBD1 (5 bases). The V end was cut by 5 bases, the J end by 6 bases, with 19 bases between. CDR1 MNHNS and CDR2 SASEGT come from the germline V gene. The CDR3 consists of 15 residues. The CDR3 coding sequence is TGTGCCAGCAGTCCTCAGGGAACGACCAGGGATGGCTACACCTTC. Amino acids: CASSPQGTTRDGYTF.

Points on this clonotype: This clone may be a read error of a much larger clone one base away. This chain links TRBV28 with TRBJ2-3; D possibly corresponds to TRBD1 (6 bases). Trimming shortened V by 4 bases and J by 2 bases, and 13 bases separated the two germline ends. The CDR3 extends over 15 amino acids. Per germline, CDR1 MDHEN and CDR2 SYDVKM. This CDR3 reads CASSSLGHPTDTQYF. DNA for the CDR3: TGTGCCAGCAGTTCCCTGGGACACCCCACAGATACGCAGTATTTT.

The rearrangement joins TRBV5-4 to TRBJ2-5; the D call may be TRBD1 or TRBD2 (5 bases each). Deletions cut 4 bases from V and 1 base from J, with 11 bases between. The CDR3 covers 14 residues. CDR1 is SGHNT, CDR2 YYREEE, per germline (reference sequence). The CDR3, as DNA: TGTGCCAGCAGCCCCGGGACCTTCCAAGAGACCCAGTACTTC. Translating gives CASSPGTFQETQYF.

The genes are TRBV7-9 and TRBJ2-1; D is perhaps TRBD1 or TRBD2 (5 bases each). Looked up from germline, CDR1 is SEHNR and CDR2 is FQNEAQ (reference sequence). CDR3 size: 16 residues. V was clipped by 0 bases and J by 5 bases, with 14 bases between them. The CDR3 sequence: CASSLALVGPNNEQFF. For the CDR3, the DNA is TGTGCCAGCAGCTTAGCGTTGGTGGGACCGAACAATGAGCAGTTCTTC. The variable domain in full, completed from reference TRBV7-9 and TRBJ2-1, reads DTGVSQNPRHKITKRGQNVTFRCDPISEHNRLYWYRQTLGQGPEFLTYFQNEAQLEKSRLLSDRFSAERPKGSFSTLEIQRTEQGDSAMYLCASSLALVGPNNEQFFGPGTRLTVL.

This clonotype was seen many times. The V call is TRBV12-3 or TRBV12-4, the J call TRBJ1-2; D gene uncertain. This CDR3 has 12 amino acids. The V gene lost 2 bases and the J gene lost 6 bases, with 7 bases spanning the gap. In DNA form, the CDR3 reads TGTGCCAGCAGTTTACCTGGGGATGGCTACACCTTC. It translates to CASSLPGDGYTF.

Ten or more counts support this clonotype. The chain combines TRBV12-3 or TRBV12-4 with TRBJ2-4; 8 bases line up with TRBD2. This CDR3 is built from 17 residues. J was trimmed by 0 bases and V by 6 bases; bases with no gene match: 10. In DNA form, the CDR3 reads TGTGCCAGCAGCCCTGACGCTAGCGGGCGAGCCAAAAACATTCAGTACTTC. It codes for CASSPDASGRAKNIQYF.

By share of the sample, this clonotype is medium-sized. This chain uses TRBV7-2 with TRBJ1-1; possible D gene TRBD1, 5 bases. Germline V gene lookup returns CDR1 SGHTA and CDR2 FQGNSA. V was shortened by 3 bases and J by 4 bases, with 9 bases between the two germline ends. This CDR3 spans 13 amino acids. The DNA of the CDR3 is TGTGCCAGCAGCTTTCTAAGGGGCACTGAAGCTTTCTTT. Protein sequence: CASSFLRGTEAFF.